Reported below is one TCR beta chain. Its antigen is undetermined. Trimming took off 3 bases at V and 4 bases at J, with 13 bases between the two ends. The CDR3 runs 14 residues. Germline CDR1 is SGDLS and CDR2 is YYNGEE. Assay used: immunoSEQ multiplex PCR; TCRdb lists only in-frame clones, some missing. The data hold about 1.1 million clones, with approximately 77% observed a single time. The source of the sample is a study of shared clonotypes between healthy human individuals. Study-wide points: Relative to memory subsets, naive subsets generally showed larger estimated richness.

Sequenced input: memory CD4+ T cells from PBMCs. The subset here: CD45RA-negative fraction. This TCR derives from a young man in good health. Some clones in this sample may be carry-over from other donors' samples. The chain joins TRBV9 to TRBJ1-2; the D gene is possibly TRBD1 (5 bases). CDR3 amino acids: CASSGPGTVYGYTF. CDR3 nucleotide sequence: TGTGCCAGCAGCGGCCCCGGGACGGTCTATGGCTACACCTTC.